One and the same sample provided the 15 T cell receptor beta chains below, sequenced in a study of neoadjuvant nivolumab and ipilimumab in lung cancer. TCRdb's copy holds only in-frame clones and misses some; the assay was immunoSEQ multiplex PCR. Of about 25,000 clones listed, approximately 78% are singletons. The starting material was tumor tissue, obtained after neoadjuvant nivolumab, alone or with ipilimumab, at or shortly before surgery. These TCRs come from an adult with non-small cell lung cancer.

This clone is termed medium-sized. The chain is built from TRBV28 and TRBJ2-1; possibly TRBD1 for D (5 bases). Germline V gene sequence: CDR1 MDHEN, CDR2 SYDVKM. Trimming cost V 3 bases and J 5 bases, with 14 bases left between them. The CDR3 is 15 residues long. CDR3 bases: TGTGCCAGCAGTTTGGCTGGGGCAGGGAACAATGAGCAGTTCTTC. It codes for CASSLAGAGNNEQFF.

This clone was counted only a few times. The gene calls are TRBV10-3 and TRBJ2-7, with D unclear. The CDR3 runs 13 residues. Germline loops: CDR1 ENHRY, CDR2 SYGVKD. Trimming removed 2 bases from V and 3 bases from J, with 8 bases in between. The CDR3 coding sequence is TGTGCCATCAGTGAGGGCAGTCTCTACGAGCAGTACTTC. This translates into CAISEGSLYEQYF.

This clone was recorded only once. The gene calls are TRBV11-3 and TRBJ2-1, with a weak D call TRBD2 (6 bases). Germline values: CDR1 SGHNT, CDR2 YENEEA. The CDR3 contains 13 residues. The V end lost 5 bases, the J end lost 8 bases, and 13 bases lay between the germline ends. CDR3 in amino acids: CASSPRLVHEQFF. In DNA form, the CDR3 reads TGTGCCAGCAGCCCAAGACTAGTCCATGAGCAGTTCTTC.

V is TRBV7-2 and J is TRBJ2-2; D is unresolved. The CDR3 is 14 amino acids. Between the trimmed V and J ends, which lost 0 bases and 8 bases, there was a span of 10 bases. Germline V gene data show CDR1 as SGHTA and CDR2 as FQGNSA. In DNA form, the CDR3 reads TGTGCCAGCAGCTTAGCGCGCAGCTCTGGGGAGCTGTTTTTT. Its protein product is CASSLARSSGELFF.

This clone was counted between two and nine times. The V gene is TRBV15, the J gene TRBJ2-3, with unresolved D. CDR1 is LNHNV and CDR2 is YYDKDF in the germline V gene (reference sequence). The CDR3 covers 15 residues. The ends were cut back, 1 base at V and 2 bases at J, with 10 bases in the middle. CDR3 in DNA: TGTGCCACCAGCAGAGCCCTATCTACCACAGATACGCAGTATTTT. Protein sequence: CATSRALSTTDTQYF. The whole variable domain, remainder taken from reference TRBV15 and TRBJ2-3, is DAMVIQNPRYQVTQFGKPVTLSCSQTLNHNVMYWYQQKSSQAPKLLFHYYDKDFNNEADTPDNFQSRRPNTSFCFLDIRSPGLGDTAMYLCATSRALSTTDTQYFGPGTRLTVL.

The genes are TRBV30 and TRBJ1-2, with D unclear. This CDR3 spans 13 amino acids. Trimming took 1 base from V and 0 from J, leaving 6 bases between them. Per the germline V gene, CDR1 is GTSNPN and CDR2 is SVGIG (reference sequence). CDR3 nucleotide sequence: TGTGCCTGGAGTGGGGCGGCTAACTATGGCTACACCTTC. Protein product: CAWSGAANYGYTF.

V usage is TRBV7-9 and J usage is TRBJ2-7; D is perhaps TRBD1 or TRBD2 (5 bases each). This CDR3 contains 15 residues. The V end lost 5 bases, the J end lost 7 bases, and 21 bases lay between the germline ends. In germline, CDR1 is SEHNR, CDR2 FQNEAQ (reference sequence). The CDR3: CASSTAGSLAGEQYF. For the CDR3, the DNA is TGTGCCAGCAGCACCGCAGGGAGCCTTGCCGGGGAGCAGTACTTC.

There are a few counts of this clone. CDR3 loop: CASSCRSPSYEQYF. For the CDR3, the DNA is TGTGCCAGCAGTTGTCGTAGCCCCTCCTACGAGCAGTACTTC. The J gene is TRBJ2-7, the V gene TRBV27; D unresolved. The CDR3 has 14 amino acids. V was trimmed by 4 bases and J by 0 bases, leaving 10 bases between them. The germline gives CDR1 MNHEY, CDR2 SMNVEV (reference sequence).

The gene calls are TRBV5-1 and TRBJ2-7; unclear D gene. The CDR3 has 12 amino acids. Germline loops: CDR1 SGHRS, CDR2 YFSETQ. The ends were cut back, 0 bases at V and 3 bases at J, with 4 bases in the middle. The CDR3 DNA sequence: TGCGCCAGCAGCTTGGACTTCTACGAGCAGTACTTC. It yields the protein CASSLDFYEQYF.

J is TRBJ2-7 and V is TRBV6-1; TRBD1 agrees at 7 bases. The CDR3 runs 14 residues. V was clipped by 5 bases and J by 3 bases; unmatched bases: 7. The germline gives CDR1 MNHNS, CDR2 SASEGT. CDR3 in DNA: TGTGCCAGCAGTTATGGACAGGCGGACTACGAGCAGTACTTC. It codes for CASSYGQADYEQYF.

CDR3 nucleotides: TGTGCCAGCTCCCTGCTGGAAGTAGCTGGGGAGCAGTACTTC. The encoded protein is CASSLLEVAGEQYF. This chain connects TRBV18 to TRBJ2-7; no clear D. From germline, CDR1 is KGHSH and CDR2 LQKENI. The CDR3 length is 14 residues. The germline V and J ends were trimmed by 6 bases and 7 bases, with 19 bases remaining between them.

V is TRBV5-4 and J is TRBJ2-5; D unclear. Germline V gene data show CDR1 as SGHNT and CDR2 as YYREEE (reference sequence). The CDR3 sequence is 12 residues long. The V gene lost 0 bases and the J gene lost 1 base, with 1 base spanning the gap. This CDR3 is CASSLGQETQYF. CDR3 nucleotides: TGTGCCAGCAGCTTGGGCCAAGAGACCCAGTACTTC.

This clone appeared a few times. This rearrangement joins TRBV7-2 to TRBJ1-2; TRBD1 is a possible D gene (6 bases). CDR1 SGHTA and CDR2 FQGNSA come from the germline V gene. The CDR3 has 14 residues. Trimming removed 2 bases from V and 5 bases from J, with 12 bases in between. The CDR3 nucleotides are TGTGCCAGCAGCTTACAAGGGACATCGTATGGCTACACCTTC. Translation: CASSLQGTSYGYTF.

Remarks on this clone: A junction end diverges from the germline sequence, so it may reflect a read error. The chain joins TRBV7-7 to TRBJ2-2; tentatively, D is TRBD1 (5 bases). Germline V gene sequence: CDR1 SSHAT, CDR2 FNYEAQ (reference sequence). The CDR3 spans 16 residues. Written as DNA, the CDR3 is TGTGCTAGCAGCCCAAACTCAAGGGGGAACACCGGGGAGCTGTTTTTT. It is translated as CASSPNSRGNTGELFF. The full variable domain, completed using reference TRBV7-7 and TRBJ2-2, is GAGVSQSPRYKVTKRGQDVTLRCDPISSHATLYWYQQALGQGPEFLTYFNYEAQPDKSGLPSDRFSAERPEGSISTLTIQRTEQRDSAMYRCASSPNSRGNTGELFFGEGSRLTVL.

The chain uses TRBV10-2 and TRBJ2-3; weak D call: TRBD2 (5 bases). Germline CDR1 is WSHSY and CDR2 is SAAADI. The CDR3 extends over 18 amino acids. The V gene lost 0 bases and the J gene lost 0 bases, with 16 bases spanning the gap. The CDR3 nucleotides read TGCGCCAGCAGTGAGTCGTTGGGGAGAATATCTAGCACAGATACGCAGTATTTT. Translation: CASSESLGRISSTDTQYF.